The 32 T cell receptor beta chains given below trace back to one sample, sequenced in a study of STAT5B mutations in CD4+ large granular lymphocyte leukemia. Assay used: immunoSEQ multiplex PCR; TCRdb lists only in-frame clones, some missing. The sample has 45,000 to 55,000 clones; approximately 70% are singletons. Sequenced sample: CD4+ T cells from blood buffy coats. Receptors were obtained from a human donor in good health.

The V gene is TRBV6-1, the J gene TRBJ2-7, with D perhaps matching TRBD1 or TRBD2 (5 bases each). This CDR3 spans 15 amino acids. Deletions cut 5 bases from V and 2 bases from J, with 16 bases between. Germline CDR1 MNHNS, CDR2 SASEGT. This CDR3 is CASSPRPGSAYEQYV. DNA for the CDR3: TGTGCCAGCAGTCCCAGGCCAGGGAGTGCCTACGAGCAGTACGTC.

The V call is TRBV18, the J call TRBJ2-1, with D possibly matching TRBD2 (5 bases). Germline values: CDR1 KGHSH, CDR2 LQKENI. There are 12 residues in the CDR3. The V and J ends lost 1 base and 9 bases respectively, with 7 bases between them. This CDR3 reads CASSPLGSEQFF. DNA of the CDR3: TGTGCCAGCTCACCACTAGGGAGTGAGCAGTTCTTC.

In nucleotides, the CDR3 is TGTGCCAGCAGCAGGGGAGATACGCAGTATTTT. Amino acids: CASSRGDTQYF. V and J are TRBV4-2 and TRBJ2-3; possible D gene TRBD1, 5 bases. The CDR3 is 11 amino acids. Germline V lookup: CDR1 LGHNA, CDR2 YNFKEQ. V gave up 5 bases and J gave up 5 bases, with 5 bases separating them.

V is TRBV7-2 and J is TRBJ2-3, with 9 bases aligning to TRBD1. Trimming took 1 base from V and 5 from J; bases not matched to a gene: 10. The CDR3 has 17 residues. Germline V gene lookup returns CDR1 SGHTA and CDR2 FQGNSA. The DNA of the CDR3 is TGTGCCAGCAGCTTAGAGCGGTCCGGGACAGGGCAAGATACGCAGTATTTT. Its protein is CASSLERSGTGQDTQYF.

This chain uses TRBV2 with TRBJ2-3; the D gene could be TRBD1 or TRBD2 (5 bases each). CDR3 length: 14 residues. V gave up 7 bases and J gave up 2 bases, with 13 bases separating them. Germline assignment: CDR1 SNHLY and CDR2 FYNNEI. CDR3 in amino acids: CASIRGDLTDTQYF. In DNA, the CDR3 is TGTGCCAGCATAAGGGGAGATCTCACAGATACGCAGTATTTT.

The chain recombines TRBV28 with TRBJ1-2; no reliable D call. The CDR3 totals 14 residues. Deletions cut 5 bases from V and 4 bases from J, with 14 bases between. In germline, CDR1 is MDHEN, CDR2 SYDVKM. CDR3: CASSLVGGVYGYTF. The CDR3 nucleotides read TGTGCCAGCAGTCTTGTGGGCGGAGTCTATGGCTACACCTTC.

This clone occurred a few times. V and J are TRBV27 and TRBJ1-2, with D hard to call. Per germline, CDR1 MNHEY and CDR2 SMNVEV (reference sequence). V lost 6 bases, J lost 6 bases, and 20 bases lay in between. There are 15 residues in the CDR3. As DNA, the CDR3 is TGTGCCAGCAGCCGAGAGCCGGACCGTGCTCATGGCTACACCTTC. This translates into CASSREPDRAHGYTF.

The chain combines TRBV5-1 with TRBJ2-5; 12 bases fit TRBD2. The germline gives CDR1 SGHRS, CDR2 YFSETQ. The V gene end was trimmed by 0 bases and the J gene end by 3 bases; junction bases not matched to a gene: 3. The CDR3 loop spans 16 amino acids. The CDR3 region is CASSLGASGGEETQYF. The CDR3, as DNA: TGCGCCAGCAGCTTGGGGGCTAGCGGGGGGGAAGAGACCCAGTACTTC.

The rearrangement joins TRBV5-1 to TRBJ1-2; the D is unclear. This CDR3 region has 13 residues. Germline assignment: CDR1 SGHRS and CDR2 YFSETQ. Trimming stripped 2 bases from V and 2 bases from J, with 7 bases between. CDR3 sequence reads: CASSFYGNYGYTF. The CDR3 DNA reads TGCGCCAGCAGCTTCTACGGCAACTATGGCTACACCTTC.

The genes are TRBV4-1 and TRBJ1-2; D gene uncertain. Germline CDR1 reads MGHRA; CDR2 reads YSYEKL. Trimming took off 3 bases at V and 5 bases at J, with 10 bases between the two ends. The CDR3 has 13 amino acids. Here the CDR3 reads CASSQEAAYGYTF. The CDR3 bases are TGCGCCAGCAGCCAGGAAGCGGCTTATGGCTACACCTTC.

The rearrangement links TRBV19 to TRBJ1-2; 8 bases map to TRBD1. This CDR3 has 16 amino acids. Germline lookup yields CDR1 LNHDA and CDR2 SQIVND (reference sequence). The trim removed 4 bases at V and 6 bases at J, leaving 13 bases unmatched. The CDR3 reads CASSTLVGQGANGYTF. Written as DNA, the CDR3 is TGTGCCAGTAGTACCTTAGTGGGGCAGGGGGCTAATGGCTACACCTTC.

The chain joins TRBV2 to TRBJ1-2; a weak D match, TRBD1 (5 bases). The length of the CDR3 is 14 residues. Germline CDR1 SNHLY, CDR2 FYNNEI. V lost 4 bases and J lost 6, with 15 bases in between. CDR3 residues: CASSVSGVRDGYTF. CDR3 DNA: TGTGCCAGCAGTGTCTCGGGGGTCCGGGATGGCTACACCTTC.

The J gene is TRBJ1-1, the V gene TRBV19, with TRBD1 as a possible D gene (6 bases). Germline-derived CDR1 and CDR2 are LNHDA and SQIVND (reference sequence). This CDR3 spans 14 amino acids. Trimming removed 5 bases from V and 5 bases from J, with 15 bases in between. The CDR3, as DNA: TGTGCCAGTAGTGTCCAGGGGAGTCGAACTGAAGCTTTCTTT. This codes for CASSVQGSRTEAFF.

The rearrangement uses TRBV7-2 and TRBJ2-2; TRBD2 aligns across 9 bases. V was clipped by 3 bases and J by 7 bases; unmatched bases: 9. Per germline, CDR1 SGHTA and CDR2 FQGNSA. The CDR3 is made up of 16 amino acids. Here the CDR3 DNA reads TGTGCCAGCAGCTTGGGTATGCGGGGGGGCGTCGGGGAGCTGTTTTTT. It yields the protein CASSLGMRGGVGELFF.

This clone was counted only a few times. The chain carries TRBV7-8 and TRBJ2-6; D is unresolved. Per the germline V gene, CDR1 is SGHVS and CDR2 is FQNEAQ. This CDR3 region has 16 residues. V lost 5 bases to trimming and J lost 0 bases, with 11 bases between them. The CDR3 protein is CASSLEALSGANVLTF. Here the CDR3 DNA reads TGTGCCAGCAGCCTGGAAGCTCTCTCTGGGGCCAACGTCCTGACTTTC.

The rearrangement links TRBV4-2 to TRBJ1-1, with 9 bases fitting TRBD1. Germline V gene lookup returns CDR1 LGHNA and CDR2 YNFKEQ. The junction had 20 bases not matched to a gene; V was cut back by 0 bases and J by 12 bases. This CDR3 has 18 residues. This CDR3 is CASSQEFRREGTGKDTFF. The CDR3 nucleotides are TGTGCCAGCAGCCAAGAGTTTCGTCGTGAGGGGACAGGGAAGGATACTTTCTTT.

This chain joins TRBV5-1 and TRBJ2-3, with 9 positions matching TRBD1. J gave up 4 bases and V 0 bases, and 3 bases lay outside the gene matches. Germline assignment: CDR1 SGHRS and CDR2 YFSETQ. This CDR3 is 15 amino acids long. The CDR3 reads CASSLGQGEADTQYF. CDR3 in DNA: TGCGCCAGCAGCTTGGGACAGGGGGAAGCAGATACGCAGTATTTT.

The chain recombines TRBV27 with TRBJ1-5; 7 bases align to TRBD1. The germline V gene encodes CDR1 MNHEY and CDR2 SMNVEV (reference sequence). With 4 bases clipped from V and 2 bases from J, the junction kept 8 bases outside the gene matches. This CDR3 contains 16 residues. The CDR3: CASSSLQGLGNQPQHF. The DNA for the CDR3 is TGTGCCAGCAGTTCACTACAGGGGTTGGGCAATCAGCCCCAGCATTTT.

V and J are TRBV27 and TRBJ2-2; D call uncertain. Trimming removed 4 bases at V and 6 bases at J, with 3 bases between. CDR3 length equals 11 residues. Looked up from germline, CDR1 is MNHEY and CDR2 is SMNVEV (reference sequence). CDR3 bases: TGTGCCAGCAGTTCCCCCGGGGAGCTGTTTTTT. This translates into CASSSPGELFF.

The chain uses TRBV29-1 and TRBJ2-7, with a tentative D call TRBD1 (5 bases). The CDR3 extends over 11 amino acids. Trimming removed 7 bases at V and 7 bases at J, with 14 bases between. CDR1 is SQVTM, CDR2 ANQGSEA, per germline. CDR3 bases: TGCAGCGGCCAAGGGGTGGAGGAGCAGTACGTC. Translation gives CSGQGVEEQYV.

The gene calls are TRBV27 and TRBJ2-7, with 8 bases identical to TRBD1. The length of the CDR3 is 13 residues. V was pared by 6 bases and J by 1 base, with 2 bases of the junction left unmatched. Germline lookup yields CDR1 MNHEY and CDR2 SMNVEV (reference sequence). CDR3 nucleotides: TGTGCCAGCAGAAGACAGGGGTCCTACGAGCAGTACTTC. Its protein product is CASRRQGSYEQYF.

This CDR3 is CARSHRGQARDYEQYF. CDR3 bases: TGTGCCAGAAGCCACCGGGGACAGGCGCGAGACTACGAGCAGTACTTC. The chain employs TRBV5-3 and TRBJ2-7; 8 bases are shared with TRBD1. TRBV5-3 is assigned to the ORF class and has an uncertain function. V trimming: 4 bases; J trimming: 3 bases; junction bases outside the gene matches: 12. This CDR3 is built from 16 residues.

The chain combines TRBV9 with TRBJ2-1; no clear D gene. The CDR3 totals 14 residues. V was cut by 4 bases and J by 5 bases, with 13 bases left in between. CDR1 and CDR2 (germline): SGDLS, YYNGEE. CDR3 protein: CASSPTPWDNEQFF. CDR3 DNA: TGTGCCAGCAGCCCTACCCCTTGGGACAATGAGCAGTTCTTC.

As DNA, the CDR3 is TGTGCCAGCAGCTCCCAGACTAGGGAAGAGACCCAGTACTTC. It translates to CASSSQTREETQYF. The chain recombines TRBV5-6 with TRBJ2-5; D is perhaps TRBD2 (6 bases). Trimming cost V 3 bases and J 3 bases, with 12 bases left between them. Per the germline V gene, CDR1 is SGHDT and CDR2 is YYEEEE. CDR3 length equals 14 residues. The full variable domain, completed using reference TRBV5-6 and TRBJ2-5, is DAGVTQSPTHLIKTRGQQVTLRCSPKSGHDTVSWYQQALGQGPQFIFQYYEEEERQRGNFPDRFSGHQFPNYSSELNVNALLLGDSALYLCASSSQTREETQYFGPGTRLLVL.

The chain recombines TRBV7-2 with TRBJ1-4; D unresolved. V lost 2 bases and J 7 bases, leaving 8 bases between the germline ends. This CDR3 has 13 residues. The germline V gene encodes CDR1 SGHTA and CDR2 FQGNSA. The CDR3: CASSLLSGEKLFF. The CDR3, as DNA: TGTGCCAGCAGCTTATTGAGTGGTGAAAAACTGTTTTTT.

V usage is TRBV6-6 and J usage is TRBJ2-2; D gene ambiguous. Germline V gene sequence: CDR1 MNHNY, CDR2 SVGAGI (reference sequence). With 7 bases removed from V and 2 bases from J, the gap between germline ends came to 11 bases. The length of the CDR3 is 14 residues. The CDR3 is CASTGQANTGELFF. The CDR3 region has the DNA TGTGCCAGCACTGGGCAGGCAAACACCGGGGAGCTGTTTTTT.

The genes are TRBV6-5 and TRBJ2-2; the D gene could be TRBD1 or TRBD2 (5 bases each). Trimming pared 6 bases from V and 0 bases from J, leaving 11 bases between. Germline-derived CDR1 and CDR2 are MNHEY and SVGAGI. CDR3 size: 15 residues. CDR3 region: CASSGTPANTGELFF. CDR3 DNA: TGTGCCAGCAGCGGGACGCCCGCGAACACCGGGGAGCTGTTTTTT.

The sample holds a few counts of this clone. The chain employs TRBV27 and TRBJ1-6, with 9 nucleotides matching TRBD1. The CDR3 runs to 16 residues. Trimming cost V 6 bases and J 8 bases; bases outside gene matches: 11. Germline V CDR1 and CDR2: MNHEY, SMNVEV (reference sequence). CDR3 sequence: CASRKIQGAGDSPLHF. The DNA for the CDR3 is TGTGCCAGCAGGAAAATACAGGGGGCAGGAGATTCACCCCTCCACTTT.

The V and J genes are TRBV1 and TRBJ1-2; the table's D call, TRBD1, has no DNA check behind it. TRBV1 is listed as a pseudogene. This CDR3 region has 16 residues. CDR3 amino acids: CTSSQGDRPPHYGYTF. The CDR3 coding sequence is TGCACCAGCAGCCAGGGGGACAGACCCCCGCACTATGGCTACACCTTC.

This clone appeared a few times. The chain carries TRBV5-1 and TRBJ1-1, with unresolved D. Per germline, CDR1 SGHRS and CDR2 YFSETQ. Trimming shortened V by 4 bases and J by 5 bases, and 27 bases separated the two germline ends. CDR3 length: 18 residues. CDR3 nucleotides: TGCGCCAGCAGCCCCCATTCCTCTTTCGGAGGAGGCGCGACTGAAGCTTTCTTT. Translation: CASSPHSSFGGGATEAFF.

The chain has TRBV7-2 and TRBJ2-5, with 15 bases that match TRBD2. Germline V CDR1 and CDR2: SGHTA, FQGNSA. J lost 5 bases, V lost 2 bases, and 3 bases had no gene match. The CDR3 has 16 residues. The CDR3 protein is CASSLPGTSGGETQYF. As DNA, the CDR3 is TGTGCCAGCAGCTTACCAGGGACTAGCGGGGGGGAGACCCAGTACTTC.

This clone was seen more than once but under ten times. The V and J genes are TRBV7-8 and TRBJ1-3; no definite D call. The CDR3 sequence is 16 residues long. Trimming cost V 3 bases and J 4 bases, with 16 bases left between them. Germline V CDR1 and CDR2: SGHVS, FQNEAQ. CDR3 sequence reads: CASSFPRDLGGNTIYF. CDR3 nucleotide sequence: TGTGCCAGCAGCTTTCCGAGGGATCTCGGAGGAAACACCATATATTTT.